Below are 21 T cell receptor beta chains sequenced from a single sample in a study of sequential checkpoint blockade in melanoma. The treatment here: randomized to nivolumab then ipilimumab (arm A) or the reverse (arm B). Profiling relied on immunoSEQ multiplex PCR, and the TCRdb table lists in-frame clones only, not all of them. Of under 20,000 clones listed, approximately 73% are singletons. The source was CD8+ T cells sorted from blood (inferred from file names), collected from a patient given nivolumab and ipilimumab in sequence. Receptors originate from a human donor with melanoma.

The chain joins TRBV27 to TRBJ2-6; D is undetermined. The CDR3 consists of 19 residues. CDR1 and CDR2 from the germline V gene are MNHEY and SMNVEV (reference sequence). V lost 7 bases, J lost 0 bases, and 22 bases lay in between. In nucleotides, the CDR3 is TGTGCCAGCACCCTGACTGGTCTGAGTGGAATCTCTGGGGCCAACGTCCTGACTTTC. The encoded protein is CASTLTGLSGISGANVLTF.

CDR3 sequence reads: CATALQGSPSYEQYF. The CDR3 DNA reads TGTGCCACCGCCCTGCAGGGTTCCCCTTCCTACGAGCAGTACTTC. The gene calls are TRBV6-5 and TRBJ2-7, with TRBD1 as a possible D gene (5 bases). Deletions cut 10 bases from V and 1 base from J, with 20 bases between. This CDR3 has 15 amino acids. CDR1 and CDR2 (germline): MNHEY, SVGAGI.

The genes are TRBV5-5 and TRBJ1-1; 7 positions match TRBD1. J lost 4 bases, V lost 4 bases, and 7 bases had no gene match. This CDR3 comprises 14 residues. CDR1 SGHKS and CDR2 YYEKEE come from the germline V gene (reference sequence). In nucleotides, the CDR3 is TGTGCCAGCAGCCAGTACGACAGGGCCACTGAAGCTTTCTTT. Residues: CASSQYDRATEAFF.

The chain carries TRBV2 and TRBJ2-7; 8 bases fit TRBD1. Germline V gives CDR1 SNHLY, CDR2 FYNNEI. The V gene end was trimmed by 6 bases and the J gene end by 1 base; junction bases not matched to a gene: 5. CDR3 length: 14 amino acids. The DNA of the CDR3 is TGTGCCAGCAGAGGACAGGGCAAGTCCTACGAGCAGTACTTC. Translated, it gives CASRGQGKSYEQYF.

V and J are TRBV7-2 and TRBJ2-7; tentative D call: TRBD1 (6 bases). This CDR3 is 14 amino acids long. Looked up from germline, CDR1 is SGHTA and CDR2 is FQGNSA. V gave up 5 bases and J gave up 7 bases, with 18 bases separating them. The DNA of the CDR3 is TGTGCCAGCAGCGAGGACAGAGGGACGATGGAGCAGTACTTC. The encoded protein is CASSEDRGTMEQYF.

The V and J genes are TRBV29-1 and TRBJ1-1; D remains ambiguous. The CDR3 covers 12 residues. The germline CDR1 and CDR2 sequences are SQVTM and ANQGSEA. Trimming pared 5 bases from V and 4 bases from J, leaving 11 bases between. As DNA, the CDR3 is TGCAGCGTTTGGGCTCTAAGCACTGAAGCTTTCTTT. Translating gives CSVWALSTEAFF.

The J gene is TRBJ2-7, the V gene TRBV6-5; D is unclear. Deletions cut 4 bases from V and 2 bases from J, with 12 bases between. This CDR3 spans 14 amino acids. The germline gives CDR1 MNHEY, CDR2 SVGAGI. The CDR3 here is CASSWSSVAYEQYF. The CDR3 region has the DNA TGTGCCAGCAGTTGGAGCTCGGTCGCCTACGAGCAGTACTTC.

The chain recombines TRBV2 with TRBJ1-4; 7 bases map to TRBD1. V shed 5 bases, J shed 4 bases, and the junction held 10 bases outside the gene matches. The CDR3 consists of 16 residues. Per the germline V gene, CDR1 is SNHLY and CDR2 is FYNNEI. The CDR3 region is CASSRHPGQLNEKLFF. Here the CDR3 DNA reads TGTGCCAGCAGTCGACACCCGGGACAGCTTAATGAAAAACTGTTTTTT.

In its sample, this clone was seen a few times. This chain joins TRBV7-2 and TRBJ1-3; D remains ambiguous. Germline CDR1 is SGHTA and CDR2 is FQGNSA. The CDR3 is made up of 13 amino acids. V dropped 6 bases and J dropped 0 bases, with 6 bases sitting between them. CDR3 DNA sequence: TGTGCCAGCAGGGGAGGCTCTGGAAACACCATATATTTT. It yields the protein CASRGGSGNTIYF.

This clone occurred a few times. The CDR3 protein is CASSWEVNTEAFF. CDR3 nucleotides: TGTGCCAGCAGCTGGGAGGTGAACACTGAAGCTTTCTTT. The V gene is TRBV7-9, the J gene TRBJ1-1; no definite D call. Germline V gene lookup returns CDR1 SEHNR and CDR2 FQNEAQ (reference sequence). Trimming took 4 bases from V and 0 from J, leaving 6 bases between them. The CDR3 is 13 residues long.

The chain joins TRBV30 to TRBJ2-5, with 11 nucleotides matching TRBD2. The J call may be faulty, since TRBJ2-7 better matches the DNA end. The CDR3 covers 17 residues. CDR1 GTSNPN and CDR2 SVGIG come from the germline V gene (reference sequence). Written as DNA, the CDR3 is TGTGCCTGGAGCGCCAACGGGCCTAGCGGGGGGTCCTACGAGCAGTACTTC. Amino acids: CAWSANGPSGGSYEQYF.

DNA of the CDR3: TGCGCCAGCAGCCAAGAACGCTACCACTACGAGCAGTACTTC. Amino acid sequence: CASSQERYHYEQYF. This chain joins TRBV4-1 and TRBJ2-7; no clear D gene. Germline lookup yields CDR1 MGHRA and CDR2 YSYEKL. The germline V and J ends were trimmed by 0 bases and 3 bases, with 9 bases remaining between them. The CDR3 spans 14 residues.

The rearrangement uses TRBV7-9 and TRBJ1-2; a weak D match, TRBD1 (5 bases). The CDR3 is made up of 15 amino acids. Germline V lookup: CDR1 SEHNR, CDR2 FQNEAQ (reference sequence). Trimming stripped 1 base from V and 0 bases from J, with 9 bases between. The DNA of the CDR3 is TGTGCCAGCAGCTTAGGACAGACCCCTAACTATGGCTACACCTTC. This encodes CASSLGQTPNYGYTF.

The chain combines TRBV9 with TRBJ1-1; 9 positions match TRBD1. This CDR3 is built from 15 residues. V was pared by 4 bases and J by 0 bases, with 4 bases of the junction left unmatched. Looked up from germline, CDR1 is SGDLS and CDR2 is YYNGEE. CDR3 bases: TGTGCCAGCAGCATAGGGACAGGGTTGAACACTGAAGCTTTCTTT. Its protein product is CASSIGTGLNTEAFF.

This chain uses TRBV7-6 with TRBJ2-7; perhaps TRBD1 as D (5 bases). The V gene's germline CDR1 is SGHVS and CDR2 FNYEAQ. There are 13 residues in the CDR3. Trimming stripped 1 base from V and 5 bases from J, with 9 bases between. Here the CDR3 reads CASSLVQGDEQYF. CDR3 DNA sequence: TGTGCCAGCAGCTTAGTTCAAGGGGACGAGCAGTACTTC.

Comment on this clone: Germline and junction disagree at one end, which may indicate a read error. J is TRBJ2-7 and V is TRBV11-2, with TRBD1 matching over 8 bases. The CDR3 has 11 residues. From germline, CDR1 is SGHAT and CDR2 FQNNGV. The CDR3 DNA reads as TGTGCCAGCAGCACAGGACAGGGAAGGGACTTC. Amino acids: CASSTGQGRDF.

The chain combines TRBV5-6 with TRBJ1-6; D ambiguous. There are 15 residues in the CDR3. CDR1 and CDR2 from the germline V gene are SGHDT and YYEEEE. The V end was cut by 0 bases, the J end by 10 bases, with 14 bases between. The CDR3 sequence is CASSLERYTVSPLHF. The CDR3 bases are TGTGCCAGCAGCTTGGAACGGTATACGGTCTCACCCCTCCACTTT. Full variable domain (missing parts from reference TRBV5-6 and TRBJ1-6): DAGVTQSPTHLIKTRGQQVTLRCSPKSGHDTVSWYQQALGQGPQFIFQYYEEEERQRGNFPDRFSGHQFPNYSSELNVNALLLGDSALYLCASSLERYTVSPLHFGNGTRLTVT.

This clone was detected only a few times. The rearrangement uses TRBV5-1 and TRBJ1-1; TRBD1 aligns across 7 bases. The CDR3 is 15 amino acids. The V segment lost 2 bases and the J segment 4 bases; nucleotides outside the gene matches: 8. Germline CDR1 SGHRS, CDR2 YFSETQ. The CDR3 DNA reads TGCGCCAGCAGCTTCGGCAGGGGGTTCAGCACTGAAGCTTTCTTT. Protein: CASSFGRGFSTEAFF.

The genes are TRBV6-5 and TRBJ1-1; 9 positions agree with TRBD1. CDR1 and CDR2 (germline): MNHEY, SVGAGI. V lost 2 bases and J lost 5; bases outside the gene matches: 9. This CDR3 is built from 16 residues. The CDR3 nucleotides are TGTGCCAGCAGTTACCCTAACGACAGGGGGGAAACTGAAGCTTTCTTT. This translates into CASSYPNDRGETEAFF.

V gene TRBV21-1 combines with J gene TRBJ1-5. TRBV21-1 is noted as a pseudogene. CDR3 length: 15 residues. CDR3 loop: CASTLNLPFNQPQHF. DNA for the CDR3: TGTGCCAGCACCCTAAACCTCCCGTTCAATCAGCCCCAGCATTTT.

The rearrangement uses TRBV6-5 and TRBJ2-7; 11 nucleotides match TRBD1. Losses at the gene ends were 5 bases for V and 4 bases for J; bases not matched to a gene: 7. Germline CDR1 is MNHEY and CDR2 is SVGAGI. This CDR3 has 15 amino acids. The chain's CDR3 is CASSTRTGGRYEQYF. In DNA form, the CDR3 reads TGTGCCAGCAGTACGCGGACAGGGGGCAGGTACGAGCAGTACTTC.